This TCR beta chain was found in a study of cytomegalovirus exposure and HLA in healthy donors (TCRdb year 2017). Study-level background: A later analysis indicated that the 110 or so validation repertoires were generated on the platform also employed for the 700 or so repertoires of the first cohort. The study aimed to test whether cataloging public T cell receptors could reveal signatures of past pathogen exposure. In addition to the first cohort of 666 subjects, a separate validation cohort of 120 different subjects was used. To predict cytomegalovirus infection status, the study brought together high-throughput TCR immunosequencing, statistical association of individual TCRs with disease status, and machine learning.

The study at large found these results: In the study, 164 TCR beta chains were listed as associated with cytomegalovirus. The authors suggested that the approach could potentially be extended to other disease states and immunological phenotypes. Subsequent analysis determined that TCRs grouped into clusters in the first cohort also showed a tendency toward co-occurrence across the 90 to 150 validation repertoires, and 90% to 95% of cluster scores exceeded 0. All 120 or so repertoires were used to score co-occurrence in the validation cohort in a later analysis, because that analysis had no HLA typing for the cohort. While some public TCRs were present in many individuals, most TCR sequences turned up only very rarely across donors. The classifier was reported to diagnose cytomegalovirus status with high specificity and sensitivity in both the original cohort and the validation cohort. Three of the identified cytomegalovirus-associated TCR beta chains were confirmed in vitro to be specific for cytomegalovirus antigens.

The library was produced with the immunoSEQ multiplex PCR assay. The study's processing was this. A statistical classification framework was built for diagnosing cytomegalovirus status from the catalog of TCR beta chain sequences. Held by TCRdb, this immuneACCESS table contains in-frame sequences only and omits some clones. Under half of the omission traces to an unresolved V gene where checked; the cause of the rest is unknown. That table furnishes V, J and clone size, whereas the DNA furnished D and trimming. In all, the sample holds over 200,000 clones, and 70% to 90% of those were seen once. Together, the top ten hold about 2.7% of the sample. Separate from the roughly 700-subject first cohort, the validation cohort of 120 subjects was the group to which the donors belonged. The germline V gene supplies CDR1 MDHEN and CDR2 SYDVKM. The CDR3, from cysteine to phenylalanine, totals 14 residues. The read is trimmed to its CDR3 DNA, 42 bases read in frame from base 1. Compared with germline, V lacks 6 bases and J lacks 5 bases; bases without a gene match: 6.

With regard to this clone: Its antigen specificity is not known. Within one base of it there is no much larger clone, and no base qualities were kept.

Recombination linked TRBV28 to TRBJ2-5; TRBD2 fits 10 bases in the junction. Source material: PBMCs. This clonotype originated in a woman aged 18 to 35 in good health and CMV-seronegative. The nucleotide sequence reads TGTGCCAGCAGCCTAGCGGGAGTTGAGGAGACCCAGTACTTC. It translates as CASSLAGVEETQYF. Joined to the reference TRBV28 and TRBJ2-5 proteins, this CDR3 gives the full variable domain: DVKVTQSSRYLVKRTGEKVFLECVQDMDHENMFWYRQDPGLGLRLIYFSYDVKMKEKGDIPEGYSVSREKKERFSLILESASTNQTSMYLCASSLAGVEETQYFGPGTRLLVL.